This record concerns one TCR beta chain sequence. Here immunoSEQ multiplex PCR was the method, and the copy in TCRdb shows in-frame clones only, minus some. The sample holds some 200,000 clones, 86% seen once. The record originates from a study of blood T cell repertoires in COVID-19. Looking at the study overall: T cells, B-cell-depleted T cells, or PBMCs provided the cDNA or gDNA that served as material.

This CDR3 is 18 amino acids long. Germline lookup yields CDR1 KGHSH and CDR2 LQKENI. Losses at the gene ends were 3 bases for V and 1 base for J; bases not matched to a gene: 9. The receptor was isolated from a woman aged 70 to 79 with acute or convalescent COVID-19. This chain links TRBV18 with TRBJ1-1, with 12 bases fitting TRBD1. Sequencing input: peripheral blood. CDR3 sequence reads: CASSPRTGTGGANTEAFF. CDR3 DNA sequence: TGTGCCAGCTCACCCCGGACCGGGACAGGGGGCGCGAACACTGAAGCTTTCTTT.